Each of the 25 T cell receptor beta chains below was sequenced from the same sample in a study of PD-1 blockade in classical Hodgkin lymphoma. Only in-frame clones appear in the TCRdb table, and some are missing; sequencing was by immunoSEQ multiplex PCR. The table records 20,000 to 25,000 clones, about two thirds of them present only once. Following autologous stem cell transplantation, relapse occurred in every patient, and exposure to brentuximab vedotin varied. The specimen comprised peripheral blood mononuclear cells (PBMCs), sampled at baseline. These TCRs come from a human donor with classical Hodgkin lymphoma.

The chain combines TRBV28 with TRBJ1-2; D not resolved. CDR1 and CDR2 (germline): MDHEN, SYDVKM. The CDR3 has 12 residues. V lost 6 bases and J lost 6, with 11 bases in between. CDR3 sequence (DNA): TGTGCCAGCAGCCAGCGGACGGATGGCTACACCTTC. As protein: CASSQRTDGYTF.

The chain is built from TRBV28 and TRBJ2-5, with TRBD2 identical over 10 bases. V was clipped by 3 bases and J by 2 bases; unmatched bases: 6. The CDR3 extends over 16 amino acids. Germline CDR1 is MDHEN and CDR2 is SYDVKM. CDR3 region: CASSLASGGAQETQYF. CDR3 bases: TGTGCCAGCAGTTTGGCTAGCGGGGGAGCACAAGAGACCCAGTACTTC.

This clone has more than one count but fewer than ten. The chain recombines TRBV29-1 with TRBJ2-3; possibly TRBD1 or TRBD2 for D (5 bases each). Germline V gene sequence: CDR1 SQVTM, CDR2 ANQGSEA. V lost 7 bases and J lost 6, with 20 bases in between. This CDR3 comprises 14 residues. CDR3 protein: CSAIEAGRGDTQYF. Written as DNA, the CDR3 is TGCAGCGCAATCGAGGCAGGGAGAGGGGATACGCAGTATTTT.

CDR3 region: CASSLGSIGLAIEQFF. The CDR3 DNA is TGCGCCAGCAGCTTGGGGAGCATTGGACTAGCCATTGAGCAGTTCTTC. V usage is TRBV5-1 and J usage is TRBJ2-1; 8 bases match TRBD2. The CDR3 loop spans 16 amino acids. CDR1 is SGHRS, CDR2 YFSETQ, per germline. J gave up 9 bases and V 0 bases, and 11 bases lay outside the gene matches.

This rearrangement joins TRBV28 to TRBJ2-2, with D perhaps matching TRBD2 (6 bases). There are 16 residues in the CDR3. V was clipped by 4 bases and J by 1 base, with 13 bases between them. Germline V lookup: CDR1 MDHEN, CDR2 SYDVKM. In nucleotides, the CDR3 is TGTGCCAGCAGTTCCCCCGGGCGGGAGAACACCGGGGAGCTGTTTTTT. Translated, it gives CASSSPGRENTGELFF.

The V gene is TRBV6-5, the J gene TRBJ2-2; no firm D call. This CDR3 has 14 residues. CDR1 and CDR2 from the germline V gene are MNHEY and SVGAGI. Deletions cut 4 bases from V and 2 bases from J, with 8 bases between. The CDR3 DNA reads as TGTGCCAGCAGTTTCGTCCGAAACACCGGGGAGCTGTTTTTT. Translating it yields CASSFVRNTGELFF.

This clone was recorded only once. This chain links TRBV4-3 with TRBJ2-5; 8 positions match TRBD2. Losses at the gene ends were 0 bases for V and 1 base for J; bases not matched to a gene: 4. This CDR3 is 16 amino acids long. Germline loops: CDR1 LGHNA, CDR2 YSLEER. The CDR3 is CASSQDAAGAQETQYF. CDR3 nucleotides: TGCGCCAGCAGCCAAGATGCAGCGGGGGCCCAAGAGACCCAGTACTTC.

The chain carries TRBV18 and TRBJ1-6; 9 nucleotides align to TRBD1. With 2 bases clipped from V and 13 bases from J, the junction kept 6 bases outside the gene matches. Germline CDR1 is KGHSH and CDR2 is LQKENI. This CDR3 region has 14 residues. The CDR3 nucleotides read TGTGCCAGCTCACCAGTCGGGACAGGGAGGCCCCTCCACTTT. Translating gives CASSPVGTGRPLHF. The whole variable domain, remainder taken from reference TRBV18 and TRBJ1-6, is NAGVMQNPRHLVRRRGQEARLRCSPMKGHSHVYWYRQLPEEGLKFMVYLQKENIIDESGMPKERFSAEFPKEGPSILRIQQVVRGDSAAYFCASSPVGTGRPLHFGNGTRLTVT.

The chain joins TRBV7-3 to TRBJ2-7; 8 bases are a match to TRBD1. Germline V lookup: CDR1 SGHTA, CDR2 FQGTGA. The CDR3 sequence is 18 residues long. J gave up 4 bases and V 4 bases, and 18 bases lay outside the gene matches. Here the CDR3 DNA reads TGTGCCAGCAGCTGGGAGAGACAGGGGATGGTTCTGTTGTACGAGCAGTACTTC. Its translation is CASSWERQGMVLLYEQYF. The full variable domain, its missing parts supplied by reference TRBV7-3 and TRBJ2-7, is GAGVSQTPSNKVTEKGKYVELRCDPISGHTALYWYRQSLGQGPEFLIYFQGTGAADDSGLPNDRFFAVRPEGSVSTLKIQRTERGDSAVYLCASSWERQGMVLLYEQYFGPGTRLTVT.

This clone was seen more than once but under ten times. The V call is TRBV5-1, the J call TRBJ1-5; D might be TRBD1 (6 bases). Trimming cost V 0 bases and J 3 bases, with 10 bases left between them. The CDR3 has 15 residues. From germline, CDR1 is SGHRS and CDR2 YFSETQ. This CDR3 is CASSLEGVVNQPQHF. The DNA for the CDR3 is TGCGCCAGCAGCTTGGAGGGGGTGGTCAATCAGCCCCAGCATTTT.

The chain combines TRBV6-5 with TRBJ2-1; D remains ambiguous. With 2 bases removed from V and 6 bases from J, the gap between germline ends came to 5 bases. The CDR3 is 12 residues long. The germline V gene has CDR1 MNHEY and CDR2 SVGAGI. CDR3 region: CASSYRPNEQFF. In DNA, the CDR3 is TGTGCCAGCAGTTACCGGCCCAATGAGCAGTTCTTC.

The gene calls are TRBV6-5 and TRBJ1-1, with 9 bases identical to TRBD1. Trimming cost V 6 bases and J 0 bases; bases outside gene matches: 5. This CDR3 contains 15 residues. CDR1 is MNHEY and CDR2 is SVGAGI in the germline V gene. The CDR3 sequence is CASRADRGMNTEAFF. The CDR3, as DNA: TGTGCCAGCAGGGCCGACAGGGGGATGAACACTGAAGCTTTCTTT.

The chain uses TRBV5-5 and TRBJ2-4; 8 positions match TRBD1. The CDR3 extends over 14 amino acids. CDR1 is SGHKS, CDR2 YYEKEE, per germline (reference sequence). Trimming took 6 bases from V and 8 from J; bases not matched to a gene: 10. CDR3 in amino acids: CASTLGATGDIQYF. The CDR3 DNA sequence: TGTGCCAGCACCCTGGGCGCGACAGGGGACATTCAGTACTTC.

As regards this clone: The same CDR3 is also encoded by other DNA sequences in this sample. V is TRBV19 and J is TRBJ2-7, with 9 nucleotides matching TRBD2. Germline assignment: CDR1 LNHDA and CDR2 SQIVND (reference sequence). This CDR3 has 14 residues. Trimming removed 6 bases from V and 1 base from J; junction bases left unmatched: 4. CDR3 protein: CASSMGLASYEQYF. Here the CDR3 DNA reads TGTGCCAGTAGCATGGGACTAGCTTCCTACGAGCAGTACTTC.

The chain recombines TRBV5-1 with TRBJ2-1; 7 bases agree with TRBD1. The germline V gene has CDR1 SGHRS and CDR2 YFSETQ. This CDR3 has 13 amino acids. The V and J ends lost 1 base and 5 bases, in that order; junction bases with no gene match: 0. In nucleotides, the CDR3 is TGCGCCAGCAGCTTGACAGGGGACAATGAGCAGTTCTTC. Translation: CASSLTGDNEQFF.

This clone was observed once. The chain has TRBV6-1 and TRBJ1-6; 7 nucleotides match TRBD1. In germline, CDR1 is MNHNS, CDR2 SASEGT. The J segment lost 9 bases and the V segment lost 4 bases, leaving 9 bases of the junction unmatched. CDR3 size: 15 residues. CDR3 coding DNA: TGTGCCAGCAGTGTGACAGGGCTCGGCAGTTCACCCCTCCACTTT. Its protein product is CASSVTGLGSSPLHF.

The chain combines TRBV19 with TRBJ1-4; 7 bases are a match to TRBD1. V shed 3 bases, J shed 7 bases, and the junction held 8 bases outside the gene matches. Germline loops: CDR1 LNHDA, CDR2 SQIVND (reference sequence). The CDR3 runs to 15 residues. The CDR3 loop reads CASSIPAGGSEKLFF. The CDR3 DNA reads as TGTGCCAGTAGTATCCCGGCAGGGGGGAGTGAAAAACTGTTTTTT. The complete variable domain, with remaining parts taken from reference TRBV19 and TRBJ1-4, reads DGGITQSPKYLFRKEGQNVTLSCEQNLNHDAMYWYRQDPGQGLRLIYYSQIVNDFQKGDIAEGYSVSREKKESFPLTVTSAQKNPTAFYLCASSIPAGGSEKLFFGSGTQLSVL.

The rearrangement joins TRBV11-2 to TRBJ2-7, with no clear D. There are 14 residues in the CDR3. Germline loops: CDR1 SGHAT, CDR2 FQNNGV. V lost 3 bases, J lost 5 bases, and 14 bases lay in between. CDR3 amino acids: CASSFSGRAHEQYF. The CDR3 DNA reads TGTGCCAGCAGCTTTTCCGGCCGGGCCCACGAGCAGTACTTC.

CDR3 sequence reads: CASSPLFPGESGYTF. The DNA for the CDR3 is TGTGCCAGTAGCCCCTTATTTCCAGGGGAGAGTGGCTACACCTTC. J is TRBJ1-2 and V is TRBV19; possibly TRBD1 for D (6 bases). V was cut by 6 bases and J by 7 bases, with 21 bases left in between. The germline CDR1 and CDR2 sequences are LNHDA and SQIVND (reference sequence). The length of the CDR3 is 15 residues. Full variable domain (rest looked up from reference TRBV19 and TRBJ1-2): DGGITQSPKYLFRKEGQNVTLSCEQNLNHDAMYWYRQDPGQGLRLIYYSQIVNDFQKGDIAEGYSVSREKKESFPLTVTSAQKNPTAFYLCASSPLFPGESGYTFGSGTRLTVV.

This clone appeared once. The chain recombines TRBV2 with TRBJ2-3; TRBD1 matches at 11 bases. Germline trimming cut 4 bases from V and 1 base from J; bases unmatched to any gene: 1. The germline gives CDR1 SNHLY, CDR2 FYNNEI. CDR3 length: 15 residues. The CDR3 region has the DNA TGTGCCAGCAGTGGGACAGGGGGCGGCACAGATACGCAGTATTTT. Translation gives CASSGTGGGTDTQYF.

The rearrangement links TRBV6-4 to TRBJ1-1, with TRBD1 matching over 8 bases. The CDR3 has 17 amino acids. The V and J ends lost 2 bases and 2 bases, in that order; junction bases with no gene match: 10. The germline gives CDR1 MRHNA, CDR2 SNTAGT. The CDR3 region is CASSDLATTGVNTEAFF. The CDR3 nucleotides read TGTGCCAGCAGTGACCTAGCGACGACAGGGGTAAACACTGAAGCTTTCTTT.

The rearrangement links TRBV7-2 to TRBJ1-5, with a possible D match to TRBD1 (5 bases). With 1 base removed from V and 9 bases from J, the gap between germline ends came to 10 bases. CDR1 is SGHTA and CDR2 is FQGNSA in the germline V gene. This CDR3 is 13 amino acids long. The CDR3 sequence: CASSLDRPRPQHF. The CDR3 DNA follows: TGTGCCAGCAGCTTAGACAGGCCCCGGCCCCAGCATTTT.

The chain carries TRBV13 and TRBJ2-5; D call uncertain. The ends were cut back, 4 bases at V and 8 bases at J, with 20 bases in the middle. Germline CDR1 and CDR2: PRHDT and FYEKMQ (reference sequence). The CDR3 is 15 residues long. The chain's CDR3 is CASSWSTVGVSTQYF. Here the CDR3 DNA reads TGTGCCAGCAGCTGGAGCACAGTTGGAGTATCTACCCAGTACTTC.

V and J are TRBV30 and TRBJ1-2; unclear D gene. This CDR3 has 11 amino acids. The germline V gene encodes CDR1 GTSNPN and CDR2 SVGIG (reference sequence). The V and J ends lost 8 bases and 8 bases respectively, with 15 bases between them. For the CDR3, the DNA is TGTGCCCAACTCGGACGTGCGGGCTACACCTTC. Residues: CAQLGRAGYTF.

By its share, this clone is medium-sized. This chain links TRBV10-1 with TRBJ1-5; possibly TRBD1 for D (6 bases). The CDR3 contains 14 residues. In germline, CDR1 is WNHNN, CDR2 SYGVQD (reference sequence). Trimming removed 8 bases at V and 8 bases at J, with 19 bases between. The CDR3 DNA reads TGCGCCAGCCCCGGCTTAGGGGGAGGAAAGCCCCAGCATTTT. The encoded protein is CASPGLGGGKPQHF.